The 22 T cell receptor beta chains below were found in one sample sequenced in a study of radiation and T cells in renal cell carcinoma. Clones were read by immunoSEQ multiplex PCR, and TCRdb kept only the in-frame ones, dropping some. The sample lists 160,000 or so clones; approximately 90% were seen once. Time point reported: blood 2 weeks post-SBRT. Treatment given: 15 Gy SBRT to primary tumor, nephrectomy 4 weeks later. Sequences were derived from blood, sampled from a patient whose treatment included radiotherapy and nephrectomy. These receptors were collected from a woman in her fifties or sixties with renal cell carcinoma.

The V call is TRBV7-9, the J call TRBJ2-6, with a possible D match to TRBD2 (5 bases). CDR3 size: 17 residues. The germline V gene encodes CDR1 SEHNR and CDR2 FQNEAQ (reference sequence). V shed 4 bases and J shed 0 bases, with 13 bases lying between them. Written as DNA, the CDR3 is TGTGCCAGCAGCTCCGGACTCTCCCTCTCTGGGGCCAACGTCCTGACTTTC. It encodes CASSSGLSLSGANVLTF.

This clone was found a few times. CDR3 residues: CASSLDRGNTIYF. Written as DNA, the CDR3 is TGTGCCAGCAGCTTAGATCGAGGAAACACCATATATTTT. The chain links TRBV11-2 to TRBJ1-3, with D hard to call. CDR3 size: 13 residues. The V end lost 0 bases, the J end lost 4 bases, and 4 bases lay between the germline ends. Germline V CDR1 and CDR2: SGHAT, FQNNGV.

This clone has only a few counts. The CDR3 DNA follows: TGTGCCAGCAGCGTAGAGGGCAGCAATACGTCACCCCTCCACTTT. It specifies CASSVEGSNTSPLHF. The V call is TRBV9, the J call TRBJ1-6; D is undetermined. The CDR3 consists of 15 residues. Per germline, CDR1 SGDLS and CDR2 YYNGEE. With 0 bases removed from V and 10 bases from J, the gap between germline ends came to 14 bases.

V and J are TRBV7-9 and TRBJ1-2; TRBD1 might be the D (6 bases). From germline, CDR1 is SEHNR and CDR2 FQNEAQ (reference sequence). The CDR3 has 15 amino acids. V lost 5 bases and J lost 0, with 13 bases in between. DNA for the CDR3: TGTGCCAGCAGCGTGGGGGGCTCTACTAACTATGGCTACACCTTC. Amino acids: CASSVGGSTNYGYTF.

The rearrangement links TRBV27 to TRBJ2-7; 7 bases line up with TRBD2. The CDR3 runs 15 residues. The V and J ends lost 2 bases and 3 bases, in that order; junction bases with no gene match: 7. The germline V gene has CDR1 MNHEY and CDR2 SMNVEV (reference sequence). The CDR3 is CASSLRGLQYYEQYF. The CDR3 nucleotides are TGTGCCAGCAGTTTACGGGGACTACAATACTACGAGCAGTACTTC.

V is TRBV6-5 and J is TRBJ2-1, with 10 bases aligning to TRBD1. The V segment lost 5 bases and the J segment 9 bases; nucleotides outside the gene matches: 10. The CDR3 has 15 amino acids. CDR1 and CDR2 (germline): MNHEY, SVGAGI. CDR3 DNA sequence: TGTGCCAGCAGTGGTCCCGGGACAGGGGAGACTGAGCAGTTCTTC. It codes for CASSGPGTGETEQFF.

CDR3 sequence reads: CASSLLAGEQETQYF. CDR3 nucleotide sequence: TGTGCCAGCAGCTTGTTAGCGGGGGAACAAGAGACCCAGTACTTC. V and J are TRBV5-5 and TRBJ2-5; 9 bases align to TRBD2. This CDR3 region has 15 residues. Germline V gene lookup returns CDR1 SGHKS and CDR2 YYEKEE (reference sequence). V lost 1 base to trimming and J lost 2 bases; unmatched junction nucleotides: 3. The variable domain in full, with the rest retrieved from reference TRBV5-5 and TRBJ2-5, is DAGVTQSPTHLIKTRGQQVTLRCSPISGHKSVSWYQQVLGQGPQFIFQYYEKEERGRGNFPDRFSARQFPNYSSELNVNALLLGDSALYLCASSLLAGEQETQYFGPGTRLLVL.

This clone has only a few counts. V and J are TRBV4-3 and TRBJ1-6; 10 bases fit TRBD1. Germline CDR1 and CDR2: LGHNA and YSLEER. The J segment lost 10 bases and the V segment lost 0 bases, leaving 6 bases of the junction unmatched. CDR3 length: 16 amino acids. CDR3 nucleotide sequence: TGCGCCAGCAGCCAAGACGGGACAGGGGAGTACTCACCCCTCCACTTT. Its protein product is CASSQDGTGEYSPLHF.

The chain carries TRBV18 and TRBJ2-7, with 11 bases fitting TRBD2. V lost 0 bases to trimming and J lost 3 bases; unmatched junction nucleotides: 7. This CDR3 is built from 17 residues. Germline lookup yields CDR1 KGHSH and CDR2 LQKENI. The CDR3 protein is CASSPPKTTSGGYEQYF. CDR3 bases: TGTGCCAGCTCACCACCGAAAACCACTAGCGGGGGCTACGAGCAGTACTTC.

The J gene is TRBJ2-7, the V gene TRBV18; 8 bases map to TRBD1. Trimming removed 4 bases from V and 3 bases from J; junction bases left unmatched: 11. The CDR3 is 16 amino acids. Germline-derived CDR1 and CDR2 are KGHSH and LQKENI. CDR3 region: CASSLTDETGVYEQYF. CDR3 DNA sequence: TGTGCCAGCTCACTAACAGATGAGACAGGGGTCTACGAGCAGTACTTC.

This clone was seen a few times. The chain uses TRBV30 and TRBJ1-3; the D is unclear. V was cut by 1 base and J by 9 bases, with 13 bases left in between. The germline V gene has CDR1 GTSNPN and CDR2 SVGIG (reference sequence). The CDR3 spans 13 residues. The CDR3 bases are TGTGCCTGGAGTGAACTAACAACTTCCACCATATATTTT. Its translation: CAWSELTTSTIYF.

The chain joins TRBV18 to TRBJ2-7; 9 nucleotides line up with TRBD2. From germline, CDR1 is KGHSH and CDR2 LQKENI. This CDR3 spans 15 amino acids. The ends lost 1 base at V and 4 bases at J; junction bases unmatched: 5. CDR3 loop: CASSPQTSGSYEQYF. The CDR3, as DNA: TGTGCCAGCTCACCACAGACTAGCGGTTCTTACGAGCAGTACTTC.

This clone was seen more than once but under ten times. The chain joins TRBV6-1 to TRBJ2-7; possibly TRBD1 for D (5 bases). CDR3 size: 15 residues. V was shortened by 4 bases and J by 0 bases, with 13 bases between the two germline ends. The germline gives CDR1 MNHNS, CDR2 SASEGT. CDR3 bases: TGTGCCAGCAGTGTGGATACAGGATCCTCCTACGAGCAGTACTTC. It yields the protein CASSVDTGSSYEQYF.

The chain is built from TRBV5-1 and TRBJ1-1; no definite D call. CDR1 and CDR2 from the germline V gene are SGHRS and YFSETQ. The CDR3 is made up of 15 amino acids. Trimming shortened V by 1 base and J by 1 base, and 11 bases separated the two germline ends. The CDR3 nucleotides read TGCGCCAGCAGCTTGCTTGGGCGACAGAACACTGAAGCTTTCTTT. As protein: CASSLLGRQNTEAFF.

The chain has TRBV6-1 and TRBJ1-4, with 11 bases fitting TRBD1. The CDR3 sequence is 14 residues long. V was clipped by 4 bases and J by 7 bases; unmatched bases: 2. Germline loops: CDR1 MNHNS, CDR2 SASEGT. For the CDR3, the DNA is TGTGCCAGCAGTGCGGGACAGGGGGGTGAAAAACTGTTTTTT. The encoded protein is CASSAGQGGEKLFF.

A single count supports this clone. The gene calls are TRBV7-9 and TRBJ2-7, with TRBD1 matching over 7 bases. From germline, CDR1 is SEHNR and CDR2 FQNEAQ (reference sequence). There are 14 residues in the CDR3. The V and J ends lost 2 bases and 3 bases, in that order; junction bases with no gene match: 4. The CDR3 nucleotides read TGTGCCAGCAGCTTATCCCAGGGGGTCTACGAGCAGTACTTC. Its protein is CASSLSQGVYEQYF.

This clone appeared once. CDR3 nucleotides: TGTGCCATCAGTGAGCCGGGACGGTCGAACACTGAAGCTTTCTTT. It translates to CAISEPGRSNTEAFF. This sequence joins TRBV10-3 and TRBJ1-1, with a possible D match to TRBD1 (5 bases). The V and J ends lost 2 bases and 1 base respectively, with 11 bases between them. Germline loops: CDR1 ENHRY, CDR2 SYGVKD. This CDR3 has 15 residues.

The chain recombines TRBV9 with TRBJ1-2; no firm D call. The CDR3 is 13 residues long. Trimming pared 4 bases from V and 1 base from J, leaving 8 bases between. Germline CDR1 SGDLS, CDR2 YYNGEE. CDR3 sequence: CASSLDGNYGYTF. CDR3 bases: TGTGCCAGCAGCTTGGATGGTAACTATGGCTACACCTTC.

The chain recombines TRBV29-1 with TRBJ1-1; D is unresolved. Germline V gene data show CDR1 as SQVTM and CDR2 as ANQGSEA. Trimming removed 6 bases from V and 1 base from J, with 3 bases in between. This CDR3 is 10 amino acids long. The CDR3 nucleotides read TGCAGCGTGGGGAACACTGAAGCTTTCTTT. This sequence encodes CSVGNTEAFF.

This sequence joins TRBV5-1 and TRBJ1-1; D call uncertain. The CDR3 runs 13 residues. Trimming removed 4 bases at V and 1 base at J, with 8 bases between. In germline, CDR1 is SGHRS, CDR2 YFSETQ. CDR3: CASSPSGNTEAFF. The CDR3 DNA follows: TGCGCCAGCAGCCCGTCGGGGAACACTGAAGCTTTCTTT.

The chain is built from TRBV18 and TRBJ2-2; D unresolved. V was clipped by 3 bases and J by 2 bases, with 7 bases between them. There are 14 residues in the CDR3. Germline V gene sequence: CDR1 KGHSH, CDR2 LQKENI. CDR3 sequence reads: CASSPSHNTGELFF. The CDR3 DNA follows: TGTGCCAGCTCACCGAGCCATAACACCGGGGAGCTGTTTTTT.

With respect to this clone: Compared with germline, one end of the junction differs, possibly owing to a read error. The chain joins TRBV7-7 to TRBJ1-5; 9 bases are shared with TRBD1. Germline-derived CDR1 and CDR2 are SSHAT and FNYEAQ (reference sequence). CDR3 size: 17 residues. CDR3 residues: CASSLVRQGGSNQPQHF. As DNA, the CDR3 is TGTGCTAGCAGCTTAGTGAGACAGGGGGGTAGCAATCAGCCCCAGCATTTT. Full variable domain (outside the CDR3, taken from reference TRBV7-7 and TRBJ1-5): GAGVSQSPRYKVTKRGQDVTLRCDPISSHATLYWYQQALGQGPEFLTYFNYEAQPDKSGLPSDRFSAERPEGSISTLTIQRTEQRDSAMYRCASSLVRQGGSNQPQHFGDGTRLSIL.